This T cell receptor (beta chain) was recovered during a study of human T cells and chemical hapten exposure. Study background: Upper inner arm skin measuring 2 cm by 2 cm received 2% DPC for sensitization.

Time point noted: pre-sensitization, week 0. Treatment meaning: therapeutic diphenylcyclopropenone sensitization with weekly scalp DPC. This clonotype appeared many times. The V gene end was trimmed by 8 bases and the J gene end by 5 bases; junction bases not matched to a gene: 8. CDR1 is MGHDK, CDR2 SYGVNS, per germline. This CDR3 comprises 15 residues. TCRdb independently ran MiXCR on the RACE reads; one entry per CDR3 protein. The table records about 380,000 distinct CDR3 sequences, 5.1% of them present only once. The sample consisted of whole blood, taken in connection with sensitization to the hapten diphenylcyclopropenone (DPC). The chain has TRBV25-1 and TRBJ2-3; 12 bases are a match to TRBD1. The receptor was derived from a woman aged 45 to 65 with alopecia areata. Some clones in this sample may be carry-over from other donors' samples. Written as DNA, the CDR3 is TGTGCCAGCGCCGGGACAGGGGGCGCGGTAGATACGCAGTATTTT. As protein: CASAGTGGAVDTQYF.